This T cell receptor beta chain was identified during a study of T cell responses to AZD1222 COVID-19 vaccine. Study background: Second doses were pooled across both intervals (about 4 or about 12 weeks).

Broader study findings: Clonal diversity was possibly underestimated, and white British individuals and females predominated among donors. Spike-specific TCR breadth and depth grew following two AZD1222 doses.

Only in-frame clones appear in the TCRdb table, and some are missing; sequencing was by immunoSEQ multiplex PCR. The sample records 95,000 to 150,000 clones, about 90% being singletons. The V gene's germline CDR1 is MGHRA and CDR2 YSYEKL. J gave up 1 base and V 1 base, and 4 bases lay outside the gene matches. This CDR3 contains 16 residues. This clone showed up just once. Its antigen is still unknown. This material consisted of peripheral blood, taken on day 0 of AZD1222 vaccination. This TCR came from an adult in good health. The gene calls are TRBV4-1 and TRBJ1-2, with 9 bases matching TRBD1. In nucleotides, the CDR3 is TGCGCCAGCAGCCAAGGGACAGGGGATCGTAACTATGGCTACACCTTC. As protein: CASSQGTGDRNYGYTF.